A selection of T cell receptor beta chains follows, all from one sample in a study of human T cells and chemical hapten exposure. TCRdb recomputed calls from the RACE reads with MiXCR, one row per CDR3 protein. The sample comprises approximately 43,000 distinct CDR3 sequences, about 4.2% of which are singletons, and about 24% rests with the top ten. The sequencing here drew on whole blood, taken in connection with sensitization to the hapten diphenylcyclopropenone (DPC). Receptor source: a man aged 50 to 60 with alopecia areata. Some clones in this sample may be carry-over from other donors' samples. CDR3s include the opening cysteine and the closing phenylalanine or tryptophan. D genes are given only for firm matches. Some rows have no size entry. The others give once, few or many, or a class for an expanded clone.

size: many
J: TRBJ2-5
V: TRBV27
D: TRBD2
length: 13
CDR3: CASSTGTSETQYF
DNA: TGTGCCAGCAGCACCGGGACTAGCGAGACCCAGTACTTC

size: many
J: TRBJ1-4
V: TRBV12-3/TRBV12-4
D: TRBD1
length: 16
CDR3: CASSPDRGITNEKLFF
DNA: TGTGCCAGCAGCCCGGACAGGGGAATAACTAATGAAAAACTGTTTTTT

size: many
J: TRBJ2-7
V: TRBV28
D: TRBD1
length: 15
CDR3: CASSAGTGPSYEQYF
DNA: TGTGCCAGCAGCGCCGGGACAGGGCCTTCCTACGAGCAGTACTTC

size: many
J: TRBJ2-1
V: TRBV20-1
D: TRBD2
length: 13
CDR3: CSARGLAGDEQFF
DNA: TGCAGTGCTAGGGGACTAGCGGGAGATGAGCAGTTCTTC

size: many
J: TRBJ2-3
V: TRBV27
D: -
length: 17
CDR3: CASSRQLASLSTDTQYF
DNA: TGTGCCAGCAGTCGACAGCTAGCGTCGCTCTCCACAGATACGCAGTATTTT

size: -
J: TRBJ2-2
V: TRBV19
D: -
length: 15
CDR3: CASRAGTKNTGELFF
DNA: TGTGCCAGTAGGGCCGGGACAAAGAACACCGGGGAGCTGTTTTTT

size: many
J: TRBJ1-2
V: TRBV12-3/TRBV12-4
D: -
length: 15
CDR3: CASNPGRGFGYGYTF
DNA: TGTGCCAGCAATCCTGGTCGGGGGTTTGGCTATGGCTACACCTTC

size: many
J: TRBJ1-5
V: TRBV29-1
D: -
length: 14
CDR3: CSVSGPNSNQPQHF
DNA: TGCAGCGTCTCCGGGCCAAATAGCAATCAGCCCCAGCATTTT

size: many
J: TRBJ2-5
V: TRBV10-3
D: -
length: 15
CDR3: CAISEGDLGGETQYF
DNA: TGTGCCATCAGTGAGGGGGACCTCGGAGGAGAGACCCAGTACTTC

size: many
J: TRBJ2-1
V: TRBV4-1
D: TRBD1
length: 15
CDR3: CASSPGTGGFDEQFF
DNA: TGCGCCAGCAGCCCCGGGACAGGGGGTTTCGATGAGCAGTTCTTC

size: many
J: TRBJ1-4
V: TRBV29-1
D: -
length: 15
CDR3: CSAQGADQGNEKLFF
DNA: TGCAGCGCCCAGGGCGCGGACCAGGGAAATGAAAAACTGTTTTTT

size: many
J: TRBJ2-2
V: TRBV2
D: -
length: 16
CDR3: CASSEAGVRITGELFF
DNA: TGTGCCAGCAGTGAAGCGGGGGTTCGGATCACCGGGGAGCTGTTTTTT

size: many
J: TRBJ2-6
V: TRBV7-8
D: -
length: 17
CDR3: CASVTFTSYSGANVLTF
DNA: TGTGCCAGCGTAACGTTCACCTCTTACTCTGGGGCCAACGTCCTGACTTTC

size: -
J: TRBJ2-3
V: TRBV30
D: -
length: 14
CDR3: CAWSGSSLTDTQYF
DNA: TGTGCCTGGAGTGGGTCCAGCCTCACAGATACGCAGTATTTT

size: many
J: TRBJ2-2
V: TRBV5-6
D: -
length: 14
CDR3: CASSLGTDYGELFF
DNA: TGTGCCAGCAGCTTGGGGACGGACTACGGGGAGCTGTTTTTT

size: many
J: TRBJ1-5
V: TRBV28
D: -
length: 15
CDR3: CASTIQDRWNQPQHF
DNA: TGTGCCAGCACCATTCAGGACAGATGGAATCAGCCCCAGCATTTT

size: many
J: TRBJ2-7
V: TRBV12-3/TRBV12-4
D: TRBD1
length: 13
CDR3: CASSRKTGAEQYF
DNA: TGTGCCAGCAGTCGAAAGACAGGGGCCGAGCAGTACTTC

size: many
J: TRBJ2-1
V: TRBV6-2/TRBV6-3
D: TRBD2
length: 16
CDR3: CASSYLGLAGGNEQFF
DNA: TGTGCCAGCAGTTACCTGGGACTAGCGGGAGGGAATGAGCAGTTCTTC

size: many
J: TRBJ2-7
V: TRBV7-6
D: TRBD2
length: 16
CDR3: CASSPSNGGRAGEQYF
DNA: TGTGCCAGCAGTCCTTCTAATGGCGGGAGGGCGGGCGAGCAGTACTTC

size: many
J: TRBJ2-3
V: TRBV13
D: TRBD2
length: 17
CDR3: CASSPRTSGMYTDTQYF
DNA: TGTGCCAGCAGCCCCCGGACTAGCGGGATGTACACAGATACGCAGTATTTT

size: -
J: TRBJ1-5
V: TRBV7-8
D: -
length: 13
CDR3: CASSLWGNQPQHF
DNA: TGTGCCAGCAGCTTATGGGGAAATCAGCCCCAGCATTTT

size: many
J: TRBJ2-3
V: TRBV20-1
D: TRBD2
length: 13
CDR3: CSAGTSVMDTQYF
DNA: TGCAGTGCTGGGACTAGCGTCATGGATACGCAGTATTTT

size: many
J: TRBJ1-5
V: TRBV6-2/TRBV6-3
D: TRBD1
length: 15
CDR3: CASSQRRQGDQPQHF
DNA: TGTGCCAGCAGTCAGAGACGACAGGGGGATCAGCCCCAGCATTTT

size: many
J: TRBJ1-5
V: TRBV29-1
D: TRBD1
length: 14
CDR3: CSVQTGVGNQPQHF
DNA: TGCAGCGTCCAGACAGGGGTGGGCAATCAGCCCCAGCATTTT

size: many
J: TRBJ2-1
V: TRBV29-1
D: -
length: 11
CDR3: CSVGQGHEQFF
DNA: TGCAGCGTAGGCCAGGGGCATGAGCAGTTCTTC

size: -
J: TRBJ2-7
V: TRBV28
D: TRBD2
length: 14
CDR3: CASSPGGLREEQYF
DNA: TGTGCCAGCAGTCCCGGGGGGTTAAGGGAGGAGCAGTACTTC

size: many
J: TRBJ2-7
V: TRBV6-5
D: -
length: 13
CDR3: CASSYTMAYEQYF
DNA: TGTGCCAGCAGTTATACGATGGCCTACGAGCAGTACTTC

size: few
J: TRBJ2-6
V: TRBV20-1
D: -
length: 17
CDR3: CSARVASAGPGANVLTF
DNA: TGCAGTGCTAGAGTCGCTTCGGCGGGTCCTGGGGCCAACGTCCTGACTTTC

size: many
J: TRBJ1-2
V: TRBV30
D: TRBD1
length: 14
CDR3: CAWRTGGAANGYTF
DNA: TGTGCCTGGAGGACAGGGGGCGCCGCGAATGGCTACACCTTC

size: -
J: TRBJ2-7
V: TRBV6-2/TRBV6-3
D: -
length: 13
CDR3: CASSSLNLEGQYF
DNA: TGTGCCAGCAGTTCTCTAAACCTGGAAGGGCAGTACTTC

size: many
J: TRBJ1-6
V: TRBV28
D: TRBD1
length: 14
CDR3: CASTSQGARSPLHF
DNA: TGTGCCAGCACCTCACAGGGGGCCCGATCACCCCTCCACTTT

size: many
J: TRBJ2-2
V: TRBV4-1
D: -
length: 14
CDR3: CASRSPYGTGELFF
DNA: TGCGCCAGCAGGTCTCCGTACGGGACCGGGGAGCTGTTTTTT

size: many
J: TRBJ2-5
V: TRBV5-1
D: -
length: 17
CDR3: CASSLGLLTQPQETQYF
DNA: TGCGCCAGCAGCTTGGGACTTCTAACCCAACCCCAAGAGACCCAGTACTTC

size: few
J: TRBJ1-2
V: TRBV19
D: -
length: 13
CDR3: CASRNPQGYGYTF
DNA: TGTGCCAGTAGGAATCCACAGGGATATGGCTACACCTTC

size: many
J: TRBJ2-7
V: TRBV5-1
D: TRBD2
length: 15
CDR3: CASSAGLAGVSEQYF
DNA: TGCGCCAGCAGCGCGGGACTAGCGGGAGTGTCCGAGCAGTACTTC

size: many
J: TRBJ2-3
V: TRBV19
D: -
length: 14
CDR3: CASREGAGTDTQYF
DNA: TGTGCCAGTAGGGAGGGGGCGGGGACAGATACGCAGTATTTT

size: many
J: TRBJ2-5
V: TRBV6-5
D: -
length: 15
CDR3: CASSYTGTVQETQYF
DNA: TGTGCCAGCAGTTACACCGGGACGGTCCAAGAGACCCAGTACTTC

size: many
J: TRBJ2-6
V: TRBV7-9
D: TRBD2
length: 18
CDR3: CASSSFSGRCTGANVLTF
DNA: TGTGCCAGCAGCTCCTTTAGCGGGAGGTGTACTGGGGCCAACGTCCTGACTTTC

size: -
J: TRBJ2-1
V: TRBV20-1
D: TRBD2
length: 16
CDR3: CSARDSRGLPGNEQFF
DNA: TGCAGTGCTAGAGATTCGAGGGGACTACCCGGCAATGAGCAGTTCTTC

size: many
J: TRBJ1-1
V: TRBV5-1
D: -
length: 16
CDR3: CASSLGVQAEGTEAFF
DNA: TGCGCCAGCAGCTTGGGGGTACAGGCCGAGGGTACTGAAGCTTTCTTT

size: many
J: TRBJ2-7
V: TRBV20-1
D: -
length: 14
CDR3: CSARLSTSVYEQYF
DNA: TGCAGTGCTAGGCTAAGCACGAGTGTGTACGAGCAGTACTTC

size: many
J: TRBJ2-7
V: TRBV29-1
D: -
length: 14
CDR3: CSARRGEFAYEQYF
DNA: TGCAGCGCCCGGAGGGGGGAATTCGCCTACGAGCAGTACTTC

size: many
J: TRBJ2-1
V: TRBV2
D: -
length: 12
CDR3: CASTTSSGEQFF
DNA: TGTGCCAGCACAACTAGCTCCGGTGAGCAGTTCTTC

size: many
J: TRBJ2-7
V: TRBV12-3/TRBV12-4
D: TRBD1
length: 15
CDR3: CASSFGADRDYEQYF
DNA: TGTGCCAGCAGTTTCGGAGCGGACAGGGACTACGAGCAGTACTTC